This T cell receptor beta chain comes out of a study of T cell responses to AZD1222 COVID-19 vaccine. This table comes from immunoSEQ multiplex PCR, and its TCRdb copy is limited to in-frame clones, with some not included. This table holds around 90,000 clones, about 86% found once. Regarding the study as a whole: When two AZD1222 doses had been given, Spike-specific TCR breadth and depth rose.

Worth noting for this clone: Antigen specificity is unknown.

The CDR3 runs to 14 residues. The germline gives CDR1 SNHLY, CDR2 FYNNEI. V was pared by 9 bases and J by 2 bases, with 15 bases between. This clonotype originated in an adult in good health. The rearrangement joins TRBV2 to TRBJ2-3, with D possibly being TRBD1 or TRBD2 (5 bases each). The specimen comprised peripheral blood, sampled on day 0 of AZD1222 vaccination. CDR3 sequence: CASRPGPLTDTQYF. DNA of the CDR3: TGTGCCAGTCGGCCGGGACCCCTCACAGATACGCAGTATTTT. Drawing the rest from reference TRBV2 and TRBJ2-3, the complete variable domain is EPEVTQTPSHQVTQMGQEVILRCVPISNHLYFYWYRQILGQKVEFLVSFYNNEISEKSEIFDDQFSVERPDGSNFTLKIRSTKLEDSAMYFCASRPGPLTDTQYFGPGTRLTVL.